One and the same sample provided the 12 T cell receptor beta chains below, sequenced in a study of OX40 agonist ivuxolimab in advanced cancers. Profiled with immunoSEQ multiplex PCR; TCRdb holds only in-frame clones, not every one. In the table there are tens of thousands of clones, 80% of which are singletons. The sequencing here drew on CD4+ or CD8+ T cells sorted from blood, taken in a trial of the OX40 agonist ivuxolimab. These receptors came from an adult with an advanced solid tumor such as melanoma, head and neck, liver or kidney cancer.

The CDR3 bases are TGTGCCAGCAGCTCCTTTGTAAAGGGGGCCACTGGCTACACCTTC. Its protein product is CASSSFVKGATGYTF. The chain employs TRBV7-2 and TRBJ1-2; 7 bases agree with TRBD1. Germline CDR1 and CDR2: SGHTA and FQGNSA. V lost 4 bases to trimming and J lost 7 bases; unmatched junction nucleotides: 12. The CDR3 has 15 residues.

The rearrangement uses TRBV5-4 and TRBJ2-7; D may correspond to TRBD1 or TRBD2 (5 bases each). CDR1 SGHNT and CDR2 YYREEE come from the germline V gene (reference sequence). This CDR3 is 12 amino acids long. V gave up 5 bases and J gave up 4 bases, with 10 bases separating them. The CDR3 sequence: CASSSGAYEQYF. CDR3 coding DNA: TGTGCCAGCAGTTCCGGGGCTTACGAGCAGTACTTC.

This chain connects TRBV7-3 to TRBJ2-7, with TRBD2 matching over 9 bases. Germline V gene lookup returns CDR1 SGHTA and CDR2 FQGTGA. The CDR3 length is 15 residues. V shed 2 bases and J 0 bases; nucleotides not matched to a gene: 2. CDR3 bases: TGTGCCAGCAGCTTACTAGCGGGGAGCTCCTACGAGCAGTACTTC. Amino acid sequence: CASSLLAGSSYEQYF.

J is TRBJ2-1 and V is TRBV20-1, with D perhaps TRBD1 (6 bases). CDR1 is DFQATT, CDR2 SNEGSKA, per germline (reference sequence). The CDR3 length is 11 residues. The V gene lost 5 bases and the J gene lost 7 bases, with 9 bases spanning the gap. CDR3 region: CSAEQGNEQFF. In DNA form, the CDR3 reads TGCAGTGCTGAACAGGGTAATGAGCAGTTCTTC.

CDR3: CASKTTGRETQYF. CDR3 DNA sequence: TGTGCCAGCAAAACGACAGGGAGGGAGACCCAGTACTTC. The chain carries TRBV6-1 and TRBJ2-5, with D possibly TRBD1 on 7 matching bases. V was pared by 7 bases and J by 5 bases, with 14 bases between. The germline V gene has CDR1 MNHNS and CDR2 SASEGT. There are 13 residues in the CDR3.

This rearrangement joins TRBV7-8 to TRBJ1-3; no clear D. Germline-derived CDR1 and CDR2 are SGHVS and FQNEAQ. CDR3 length equals 14 residues. Trimming cost V 1 base and J 10 bases, with 14 bases left between them. The CDR3 DNA sequence: TGTGCCAGCAGCTTAGACGGCTCCTTAAGGACCATATATTTT. Translated: CASSLDGSLRTIYF. Full variable domain (remainder filled in from reference TRBV7-8 and TRBJ1-3): GAGVSQSPRYKVAKRGQDVALRCDPISGHVSLFWYQQALGQGPEFLTYFQNEAQLDKSGLPSDRFFAERPEGSVSTLKIQRTQQEDSAVYLCASSLDGSLRTIYFGEGSWLTVV.

The chain uses TRBV4-1 and TRBJ2-7; no definite D call. V lost 0 bases, J lost 2 bases, and 11 bases lay in between. Germline assignment: CDR1 MGHRA and CDR2 YSYEKL. CDR3 length equals 15 residues. The CDR3 reads CASSQELGRAYEQYF. CDR3 nucleotides: TGCGCCAGCAGCCAAGAGCTCGGACGGGCCTACGAGCAGTACTTC.

The chain has TRBV18 and TRBJ1-1; D gene unclear. This CDR3 region has 14 residues. The germline V gene encodes CDR1 KGHSH and CDR2 LQKENI. V lost 5 bases and J lost 0, with 10 bases in between. The DNA of the CDR3 is TGTGCCAGCTCAACCCGGAACCTGAACACTGAAGCTTTCTTT. Amino acids: CASSTRNLNTEAFF.

The rearrangement joins TRBV5-5 to TRBJ2-1, with 7 bases matching TRBD1. Per germline, CDR1 SGHKS and CDR2 YYEKEE (reference sequence). The V gene end was trimmed by 6 bases and the J gene end by 3 bases; junction bases not matched to a gene: 6. The CDR3 sequence is 14 residues long. In DNA, the CDR3 is TGTGCCAGCACCCTACAGGGGTTCTACAATGAGCAGTTCTTC. This codes for CASTLQGFYNEQFF. Variable domain in full (rest from reference TRBV5-5 and TRBJ2-1): DAGVTQSPTHLIKTRGQQVTLRCSPISGHKSVSWYQQVLGQGPQFIFQYYEKEERGRGNFPDRFSARQFPNYSSELNVNALLLGDSALYLCASTLQGFYNEQFFGPGTRLTVL.

This chain connects TRBV7-2 to TRBJ2-5; 8 bases align to TRBD1. The DNA end is more similar to TRBJ2-7, so the J call may be wrong. Germline CDR1 and CDR2: SGHTA and FQGNSA. The CDR3 contains 15 residues. In DNA form, the CDR3 reads TGTGCCAGCAGCCCCAAGCAGGGGGCGGGTAACGAGCAGTACTTC. Translating it yields CASSPKQGAGNEQYF.

V is TRBV6-6 and J is TRBJ1-2; tentative D call: TRBD1 (5 bases). Germline CDR1 is MNHNY and CDR2 is SVGAGI (reference sequence). V dropped 8 bases and J dropped 2 bases, with 12 bases sitting between them. CDR3 size: 13 residues. The CDR3 region is CASEGRDNYGYTF. Here the CDR3 DNA reads TGTGCCAGCGAAGGCAGGGACAACTATGGCTACACCTTC.

V usage is TRBV5-6 and J usage is TRBJ2-5, with D perhaps matching TRBD1 (5 bases). The CDR3 is 13 amino acids. From germline, CDR1 is SGHDT and CDR2 YYEEEE. The V gene lost 5 bases and the J gene lost 5 bases, with 13 bases spanning the gap. The CDR3 region is CASRISGSETQYF. The CDR3 nucleotides are TGTGCCAGCAGGATTTCAGGGTCGGAGACCCAGTACTTC.